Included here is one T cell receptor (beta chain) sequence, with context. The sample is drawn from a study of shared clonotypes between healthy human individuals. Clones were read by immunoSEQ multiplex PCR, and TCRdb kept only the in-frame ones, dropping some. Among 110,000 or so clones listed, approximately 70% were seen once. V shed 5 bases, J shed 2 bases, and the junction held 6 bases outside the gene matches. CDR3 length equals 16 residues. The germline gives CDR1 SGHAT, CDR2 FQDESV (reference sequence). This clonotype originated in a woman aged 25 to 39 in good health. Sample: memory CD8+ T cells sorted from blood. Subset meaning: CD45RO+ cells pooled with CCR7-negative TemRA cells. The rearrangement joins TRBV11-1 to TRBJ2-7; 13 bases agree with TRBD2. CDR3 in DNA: TGTGCCAGCAGCCTCAGGACTAGCGGGAGAACCTACGAGCAGTACTTC. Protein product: CASSLRTSGRTYEQYF.